The rows below give T cell receptor beta chains drawn from one sample of a study of T cells in localized non-small cell lung cancer. Here immunoSEQ multiplex PCR was the method, and the copy in TCRdb shows in-frame clones only, minus some. The sample contains roughly 13,000 clones, approximately 84% of which appear only once. Sequencing was performed on peripheral blood, taken before any cancer treatment. Receptors were obtained from a male donor aged 60 or over with stage I squamous cell lung carcinoma. Each CDR3 is given without its conserved first and last residue. Each record gives: V gene, D gene, CDR3 protein. D genes are given only for firm matches.

TRBV7-9	NA	ASSPGVFGGRFQETQY
TRBV6-1	TRBD1	ASSEATGGRSYNEQF
TRBV18	TRBD2	ASSPGVAGGPYEQY
TRBV14	NA	ASSQVQGPYGYT
TRBV4-1	NA	ASSQDLEETQY
TRBV14	TRBD1	ASSPPRTGDYNEQF
TRBV19	TRBD1	ASTKTRDRGADTQY
TRBV6-5	NA	ASSFRATGEQY
TRBV2	NA	ASRKESAGDQPQH
TRBV28	TRBD2	ASSLFRLAGGVGSTDTQY
TRBV2	TRBD1	ARQSTGGNEQY
TRBV6-5	TRBD2	ASSYLRGGTGELF
TRBV15	NA	ATSREAFYEQY
TRBV11-3	NA	ASSLQRVAYNEQF
TRBV27	NA	ASSPWIGTEAF
TRBV19	NA	ASSVEDSYGYT
TRBV19	NA	ASSDWGAQETQY
TRBV5-1	NA	ASSLAPGAGQETQY
TRBV6-1	NA	ASSTPHGRRTEAF
TRBV4-1	NA	ASSQENMGLGRARQPQH
TRBV29-1	NA	SATSPGEGNTQY
TRBV27	TRBD1	ASSGTGGLETQY
TRBV9	NA	ASSWGAGELF
TRBV2	NA	ASSGALSSNQPQH
TRBV19	NA	ASSTGRVQETQY
TRBV2	NA	ASRVRSSYGYT
TRBV20-1	NA	SAPTGRQQY
TRBV12-5	NA	ASGLVGIEGYT
TRBV28	TRBD2	ASSLGAGGKTGELF